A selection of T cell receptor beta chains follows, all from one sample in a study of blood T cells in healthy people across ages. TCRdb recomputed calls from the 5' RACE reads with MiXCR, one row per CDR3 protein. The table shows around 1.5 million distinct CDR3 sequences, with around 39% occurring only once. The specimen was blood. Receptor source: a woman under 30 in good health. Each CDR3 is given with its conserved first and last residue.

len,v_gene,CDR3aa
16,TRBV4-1,CASRQDTLLSTDTQYF
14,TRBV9,CASSVETEGPGYTF
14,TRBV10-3,CAILQDSSHNEQFF
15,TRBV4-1,CASSRPSGSGNEQYF
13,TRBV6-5,CASTGVTPYEQYF
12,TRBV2,CASSPARNEQFF
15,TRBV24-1,CATSDPGTDTGELFF
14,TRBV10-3,CAISEGGADYGYTF
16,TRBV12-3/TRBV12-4,CASSSRDPDRNYGYTF
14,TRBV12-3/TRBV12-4,CASSLWGTGYGYTF
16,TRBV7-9,CASSLVLAGPTDTQYF
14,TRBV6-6,CASSKRGSEETQYF
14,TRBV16,CASSPKSLRGEQYF
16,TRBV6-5,CASSYSKLDGAYEQYF
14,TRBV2,CASRGGQGALEAFF
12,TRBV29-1,CSVGMTGTEAFF
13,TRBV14,CASSQNHGVEAFF
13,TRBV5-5,CASRTHPPYEQYF
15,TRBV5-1,CASTVTSGVRDEQYF
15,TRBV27,CASQGQKGSNQPQHF
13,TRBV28,CALGGFGNNEQYF
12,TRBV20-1,CSASSGGGGYTF
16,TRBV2,CASSTNRDRVLGGYTF
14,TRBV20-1,CSAIGQGNNQPQHF
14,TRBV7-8,CASSLMGTEQEQYF
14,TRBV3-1,CASSPERRNTEAFF
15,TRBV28,CASSPPGLRGYEQYF
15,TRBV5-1,CASSMGTAGNTEAFF
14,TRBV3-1,CASRTSGVTDTQYF
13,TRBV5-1,CASSQTGVYEQFF
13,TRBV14,CASSHQTGGGYTF
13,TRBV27,CASSVSGARGYTF
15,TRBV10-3,CAIRGTSGSTDTQYF
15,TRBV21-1,CASSTTQGLNYGYTF
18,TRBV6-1,CACSLTIPLAATYNEQFF
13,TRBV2,CASTRQGPYEQYF
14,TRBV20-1,CSARGGTANSPLHF
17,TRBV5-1,CASSPRAGLAGIYEQYF
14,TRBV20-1,CSARTREGSYGYTF
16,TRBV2,CASSEESGGRGETQYF
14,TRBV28,CASLQGANNSPLHF
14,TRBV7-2,CASSLGSGQYEQYF
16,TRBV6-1,CASSGRLAGRTDTQYF
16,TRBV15,CATSRPPGQTAPEAFF
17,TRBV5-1,CASSFPSQGESGYGYTF
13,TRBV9,CASRTRTSNEQFF
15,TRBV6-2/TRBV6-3,CASRNRNAYNSPLHF